The present T cell receptor (beta chain) was sequenced within a study of T cells after yellow fever vaccination. Study-level background: With SMART-Seq v4 Ultra Low Input, the fractions containing low cell numbers were prepared.

5'RACE template switching added a universal primer site and UMIs to TCR cDNA. TCRdb independently ran MiXCR on the 5' RACE reads; one entry per CDR3 protein. This sample yields a few hundred thousand distinct CDR3 sequences, of which about 15% are seen a single time; 15% to 20% belongs to the top ten. Study-level findings and limits: Faster peaking, at day 5 versus 15, marked a secondary response that was weaker.

The CDR3 extends over 14 amino acids. Trimming took off 6 bases at V and 4 bases at J, with 14 bases between the two ends. Germline assignment: CDR1 SGHTA and CDR2 FQGNSA. A word on this clonotype: No antigen is known for it.

The input for sequencing was PBMCs, taken around 5 days after the first yellow fever vaccination. The receptor was isolated from a man younger than 30 who received the YFV17D yellow fever vaccine. This chain links TRBV7-2 with TRBJ2-3; D ambiguous. CDR3 amino acids: CASRKVLVADTQYF. The CDR3 DNA follows: TGTGCCAGCAGAAAGGTCTTGGTCGCAGATACGCAGTATTTT.